This passage covers 7 T cell receptor beta chains from one sample sequenced in a study of cytomegalovirus exposure and HLA in healthy donors. The primer mix had 60 Vbeta and 13 Jbeta primers. Libraries were prepared by immunoSEQ multiplex PCR; TCRdb keeps only in-frame clonotypes and omits some of them. The sample includes 100,000 to 150,000 clones, about 8.5% of them seen just once. What was sequenced was PBMCs. These receptors were obtained from a man aged 40-55 years in good health and CMV-seronegative.

Only a few counts were recorded for this clone. The chain couples TRBV5-8 to TRBJ1-4; D may be TRBD1 (5 bases). Germline CDR1 SGHTS, CDR2 YDEGEE. Trimming cost V 4 bases and J 7 bases, with 17 bases left between them. The CDR3 is 15 residues long. This CDR3 reads CASSPWTGDREKLFF. CDR3 coding DNA: TGTGCCAGCAGCCCCTGGACGGGGGATCGTGAAAAACTGTTTTTT.

The V call is TRBV5-1, the J call TRBJ2-2; 8 bases line up with TRBD2. Germline V gives CDR1 SGHRS, CDR2 YFSETQ. The CDR3 runs to 17 residues. V lost 1 base, J lost 4 bases, and 9 bases stayed unmatched. This chain's CDR3 is CASSLPSGYSGTGELFF. CDR3 sequence (DNA): TGCGCCAGCAGCTTGCCTAGCGGGTACTCGGGCACCGGGGAGCTGTTTTTT. Full variable domain (rest looked up from reference TRBV5-1 and TRBJ2-2): KAGVTQTPRYLIKTRGQQVTLSCSPISGHRSVSWYQQTPGQGLQFLFEYFSETQRNKGNFPGRFSGRQFSNSRSEMNVSTLELGDSALYLCASSLPSGYSGTGELFFGEGSRLTVL.

The chain is built from TRBV7-6 and TRBJ2-7, with a weak D call TRBD2 (5 bases). CDR1 and CDR2 from the germline V gene are SGHVS and FNYEAQ. The CDR3 is made up of 14 amino acids. V was cut by 6 bases and J by 5 bases, with 17 bases left in between. CDR3 sequence (DNA): TGTGCCAGCAGATTGCAGGTGGAAGCGGACGAGCAGTACTTC. Residues: CASRLQVEADEQYF.

This clone was counted between two and nine times. This sequence joins TRBV2 and TRBJ2-2; the D is unclear. Germline CDR1 reads SNHLY; CDR2 reads FYNNEI. CDR3 length equals 14 residues. V was pared by 3 bases and J by 3 bases, with 8 bases between. The CDR3 region has the DNA TGTGCCAGCAGTGATCGGTTTTACACCGGGGAGCTGTTTTTT. Protein sequence: CASSDRFYTGELFF.

The chain is built from TRBV28 and TRBJ2-7; possibly TRBD2 for D (6 bases). V was trimmed by 3 bases and J by 0 bases, leaving 18 bases between them. This CDR3 contains 17 residues. The germline gives CDR1 MDHEN, CDR2 SYDVKM. The CDR3 DNA sequence: TGTGCCAGCAGTTTTTTCCCCGGGACTCAAAGCTCCTACGAGCAGTACTTC. Translated: CASSFFPGTQSSYEQYF.

This clone has a count of ten or more. This sequence joins TRBV7-2 and TRBJ1-1; the D gene is possibly TRBD1 (5 bases). The CDR3 runs to 13 residues. The germline CDR1 and CDR2 sequences are SGHTA and FQGNSA. V was shortened by 0 bases and J by 7 bases, with 9 bases between the two germline ends. The CDR3 region is CASSLAGQGEAFF. CDR3 DNA: TGTGCCAGCAGCTTAGCGGGGCAAGGTGAAGCTTTCTTT. Full variable domain (rest looked up from reference TRBV7-2 and TRBJ1-1): GAGVSQSPSNKVTEKGKDVELRCDPISGHTALYWYRQSLGQGLEFLIYFQGNSAPDKSGLPSDRFSAERTGGSVSTLTIQRTQQEDSAVYLCASSLAGQGEAFFGQGTRLTVV.

The sample holds a few counts of this clone. The rearrangement uses TRBV6-6 and TRBJ2-7; 10 bases agree with TRBD1. The CDR3 is 13 amino acids. Losses at the gene ends were 5 bases for V and 4 bases for J; bases not matched to a gene: 2. Per the germline V gene, CDR1 is MNHNY and CDR2 is SVGAGI (reference sequence). This chain's CDR3 is CASSRDRGYEQYF. The DNA for the CDR3 is TGTGCCAGCAGTCGGGACAGGGGTTACGAGCAGTACTTC.